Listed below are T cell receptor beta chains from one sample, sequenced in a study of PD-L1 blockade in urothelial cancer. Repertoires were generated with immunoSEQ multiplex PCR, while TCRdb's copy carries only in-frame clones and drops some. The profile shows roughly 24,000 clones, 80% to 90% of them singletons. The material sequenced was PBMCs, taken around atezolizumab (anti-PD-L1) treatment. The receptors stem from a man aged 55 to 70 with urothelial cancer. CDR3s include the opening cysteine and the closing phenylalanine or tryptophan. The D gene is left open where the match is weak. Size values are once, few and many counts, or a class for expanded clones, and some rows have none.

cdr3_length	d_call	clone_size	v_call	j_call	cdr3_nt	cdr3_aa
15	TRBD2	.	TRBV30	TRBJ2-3	TGTGCCTGGGGCGGCCCGGGACTAGGGGCAGATACGCAGTATTTT	CAWGGPGLGADTQYF
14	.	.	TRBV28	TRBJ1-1	TGTGCCAGCAGTTTAGGAGGGCCGAACACTGAAGCTTTCTTT	CASSLGGPNTEAFF
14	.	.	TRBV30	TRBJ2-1	TGTGCCTGGAGCGCTAATACAGGTTACAATGAGCAGTTCTTC	CAWSANTGYNEQFF
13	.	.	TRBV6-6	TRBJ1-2	TGTGCCAGCAGTCCCTGGGAGAAGAATGGCTACACCTTC	CASSPWEKNGYTF
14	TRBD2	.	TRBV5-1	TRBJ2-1	TGCGCCAGCAGCTTGGGGACTAGCGGACTAGAGCAGTTCTTC	CASSLGTSGLEQFF
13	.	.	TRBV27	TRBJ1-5	TGTGCCAGCAGCCGACTCAGCAATCAGCCCCAGCATTTT	CASSRLSNQPQHF
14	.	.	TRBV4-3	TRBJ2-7	TGCGCCAGCAGCCAAGACGGTCTCGACTACGAGCAGTACTTC	CASSQDGLDYEQYF
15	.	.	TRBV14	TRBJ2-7	TGTGCCAGCAGCCGAGAGGGGGGTTGGACCTACGAGCAGTACTTC	CASSREGGWTYEQYF
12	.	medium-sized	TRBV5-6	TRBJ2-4	TGTGCCAGCAGCCTAACCCAAAACATTCAGTACTTC	CASSLTQNIQYF
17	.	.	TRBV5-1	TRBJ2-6	TGCGCCAGCAGCCTCCTGGACAGCCCCTCTGGGGCCAACGTCCTGACTTTC	CASSLLDSPSGANVLTF
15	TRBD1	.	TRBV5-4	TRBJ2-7	TGTGCCAGCAGCTGGAAGGGACAGGGTCCAGGCGAGCAGTACTTC	CASSWKGQGPGEQYF
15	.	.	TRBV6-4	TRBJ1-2	TGTGCCAGCAAATCTTATGGGAAGGGGGACTATGGCTACACCTTC	CASKSYGKGDYGYTF
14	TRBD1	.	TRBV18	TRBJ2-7	TGTGCCAGCTCACTTGGGACAGGGGGATACGAGCAGTACTTC	CASSLGTGGYEQYF
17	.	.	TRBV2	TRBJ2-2	TGTGCCAGCAGTGAAGTCTGGACAGAGGACCCTCCCGGGGAGCTGTTTTTT	CASSEVWTEDPPGELFF
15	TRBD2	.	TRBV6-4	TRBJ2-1	TGTGCCAGCAGTGGAGGGACTAGCGGGAGCAATGAGCAGTTCTTC	CASSGGTSGSNEQFF
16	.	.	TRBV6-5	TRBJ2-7	TGTGCCAGCAGTTACGGGCTAGCGACGACCCCCTACGAGCAGTACTTC	CASSYGLATTPYEQYF
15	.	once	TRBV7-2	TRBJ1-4	TGTGCCAGCAGCCCTACCCGCGGGGGAGTTGAAAAACTGTTTTTT	CASSPTRGGVEKLFF
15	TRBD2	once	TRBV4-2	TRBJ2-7	TGTGCCAGCAGCCAAGGGGGGGGGATGGCTCGCGAGCAGTACTTC	CASSQGGGMAREQYF